This T cell receptor beta chain was profiled in a study of blood T cell repertoires in COVID-19. Study as a whole: There were acute and convalescent COVID-19 samples, and they came from the United States, Italy and Spain. From T cells, B-cell-depleted T cells, or PBMCs came the material, which was cDNA or gDNA.

Per the authors' pipeline: Using reference gene primer amplification, nucleated cell counts were estimated. Sequencing was performed with immunoSEQ multiplex PCR; in TCRdb, only in-frame clones are kept and a portion is missing. Clonal size and the V and J genes are those of that table, whereas D and trimming came from the DNA. Among 35,000 to 50,000 clones listed, nearly 90% were seen once. Per germline, CDR1 GTSNPN and CDR2 SVGIG (reference sequence). The V end was cut by 5 bases, the J end by 4 bases, with 12 bases between. CDR3 length: 13 amino acids. This TCR was sampled from a man between 50 and 59 years old with active COVID-19. Sequencing input: peripheral blood. V is TRBV30 and J is TRBJ1-3; D possibly corresponds to TRBD1 (5 bases). CDR3 nucleotide sequence: TGTGCCTGGGCACAGGCTGAAGGAAACACCATATATTTT. Its translation: CAWAQAEGNTIYF.